A single sample is the source of the 27 T cell receptor beta chains below, sequenced in a study of T cells in Graves' hyperthyroidism and ophthalmopathy. The investigators amplified TCR beta CDR3 regions from RNA transcripts. The study used the HTBI primer set for a first-round RT-PCR of the TCR CDR3. TCRdb reprocessed the multiplex PCR reads via MiXCR and lists one record per CDR3 protein. The sample records about 400,000 distinct CDR3 sequences, about 14% being singletons. The sequencing sample was made of blood. All receptors come from a man aged 50 to 60 with Graves' ophthalmopathy.

This clonotype was detected many times. The V gene is TRBV20-1, the J gene TRBJ2-3; D is perhaps TRBD1 (6 bases). CDR1 is DFQATT, CDR2 SNEGSKA, per germline (reference sequence). The ends were cut back, 6 bases at V and 4 bases at J, with 11 bases in the middle. The length of the CDR3 is 12 residues. The CDR3 is CSAPTGADTQYF. The CDR3 region has the DNA TGCAGTGCGCCGACAGGTGCAGATACGCAGTATTTT.

The sample holds many counts of this clonotype. V usage is TRBV7-6 and J usage is TRBJ2-2, with D hard to call. The germline CDR1 and CDR2 sequences are SGHVS and FNYEAQ. The V and J ends lost 1 base and 0 bases respectively, with 12 bases between them. This CDR3 is 17 amino acids long. The CDR3 here is CASSLGVLKPNTGELFF. As DNA, the CDR3 is TGTGCCAGCAGCTTAGGTGTACTAAAACCGAACACCGGGGAGCTGTTTTTT.

There are many counts of this clonotype. This rearrangement joins TRBV7-9 to TRBJ2-2; weak D call: TRBD1 (5 bases). V was trimmed by 1 base and J by 1 base, leaving 10 bases between them. CDR3 length equals 16 residues. CDR1 is SEHNR, CDR2 FQNEAQ, per germline (reference sequence). The CDR3: CASSLEHRMNTGELFF. For the CDR3, the DNA is TGTGCCAGCAGCTTAGAGCACAGGATGAACACCGGGGAGCTGTTTTTT.

This clonotype appeared a few times. This chain joins TRBV7-9 and TRBJ1-4; weak D call: TRBD1 (5 bases). V was trimmed by 5 bases and J by 7 bases, leaving 20 bases between them. CDR3 length: 16 amino acids. Germline CDR1 reads SEHNR; CDR2 reads FQNEAQ (reference sequence). The CDR3: CASSLRSAGRIEKLFF. For the CDR3, the DNA is TGTGCCAGCAGCCTGCGGTCGGCAGGGAGGATTGAAAAACTGTTTTTT.

V gene TRBV24-1 combines with J gene TRBJ1-4; no clear D. Trimming pared 4 bases from V and 8 bases from J, leaving 19 bases between. This CDR3 region has 16 residues. Germline CDR1 and CDR2: KGHDR and SFDVKD. The CDR3 DNA reads as TGTGCCACCAGTGACTCCGGGCCCCTTTCAGGCGAAAAACTGTTTTTT. Amino acids: CATSDSGPLSGEKLFF.

This sequence joins TRBV10-3 and TRBJ2-2; D possibly corresponds to TRBD2 (6 bases). This CDR3 is 15 amino acids long. Per germline, CDR1 ENHRY and CDR2 SYGVKD. V lost 3 bases to trimming and J lost 5 bases, with 13 bases between them. The CDR3 DNA follows: TGTGCCATCAGTGATAGGGCGGGACGTACCGGGGAGCTGTTTTTT. Residues: CAISDRAGRTGELFF.

V is TRBV7-9 and J is TRBJ2-4; D not certain. V was trimmed by 4 bases and J by 6 bases, leaving 10 bases between them. The CDR3 length is 13 residues. Germline V gene data show CDR1 as SEHNR and CDR2 as FQNEAQ (reference sequence). In nucleotides, the CDR3 is TGTGCCAGCAGCTCCCCCATTGGAAACATTCAGTACTTC. Translated, it gives CASSSPIGNIQYF.

V and J are TRBV4-2 and TRBJ1-2, with D uncertain. Germline assignment: CDR1 LGHNA and CDR2 YNFKEQ. The CDR3 consists of 14 residues. Trimming shortened V by 0 bases and J by 4 bases, and 9 bases separated the two germline ends. In nucleotides, the CDR3 is TGTGCCAGCAGCCAAGAGACGGATAGCTATGGCTACACCTTC. Translating it yields CASSQETDSYGYTF.

This clonotype was seen a handful of times. The chain combines TRBV18 with TRBJ2-6; no clear D. The CDR3 loop spans 17 amino acids. CDR1 KGHSH and CDR2 LQKENI come from the germline V gene. Trimming removed 1 base at V and 0 bases at J, with 10 bases between. The CDR3 DNA sequence: TGTGCCAGCTCACCACTCGGATGGGACTCTGGGGCCAACGTCCTGACTTTC. Protein sequence: CASSPLGWDSGANVLTF. Together with reference TRBV18 and TRBJ2-6, the CDR3 gives the full variable domain: NAGVMQNPRHLVRRRGQEARLRCSPMKGHSHVYWYRQLPEEGLKFMVYLQKENIIDESGMPKERFSAEFPKEGPSILRIQQVVRGDSAAYFCASSPLGWDSGANVLTFGAGSRLTVL.

This clonotype was found a few times. The rearrangement joins TRBV3-1 to TRBJ2-1; 10 bases map to TRBD2. The trim removed 3 bases at V and 7 bases at J, leaving 15 bases unmatched. Germline V gene sequence: CDR1 LGHDT, CDR2 YNNKEL (reference sequence). CDR3 size: 18 residues. The CDR3 coding sequence is TGTGCCAGCAGCCAGACCCTTCAGAGGACTAGCGGCGGGAATGAGCAGTTCTTC. This sequence encodes CASSQTLQRTSGGNEQFF.

Points on this clonotype: The junction departs from germline at one end; a sequencing error may be responsible. The V and J genes are TRBV5-1 and TRBJ1-2, with D possibly matching TRBD1 (6 bases). The CDR3 has 14 amino acids. Germline assignment: CDR1 SGHRS and CDR2 YFSETQ. The CDR3 coding sequence is TGTACCAGCAGACAAACGGGACAAAGAGGGGGCTACACCTTC. Its translation is CTSRQTGQRGGYTF.

The J gene is TRBJ2-5, the V gene TRBV7-6, with D uncertain. V lost 1 base, J lost 2 bases, and 11 bases lay in between. Germline-derived CDR1 and CDR2 are SGHVS and FNYEAQ. This CDR3 is 15 amino acids long. The CDR3 reads CASSLEGTEQETQYF. Written as DNA, the CDR3 is TGTGCCAGCAGCTTAGAGGGTACAGAACAAGAGACCCAGTACTTC.

This clonotype was detected many times. The V and J genes are TRBV12-5 and TRBJ1-1; TRBD1 is a possible D gene (6 bases). Germline loops: CDR1 LGHNT, CDR2 FRNRAP. Trimming removed 1 base at V and 1 base at J, with 16 bases between. CDR3 length: 17 amino acids. DNA of the CDR3: TGTGCTAGTGGTTTGGGATCGCAAAGGGGGGGGAACACTGAAGCTTTCTTT. Residues: CASGLGSQRGGNTEAFF. The whole variable domain, remainder taken from reference TRBV12-5 and TRBJ1-1, is DARVTQTPRHKVTEMGQEVTMRCQPILGHNTVFWYRQTMMQGLELLAYFRNRAPLDDSGMPKDRFSAEMPDATLATLKIQPSEPRDSAVYFCASGLGSQRGGNTEAFFGQGTRLTVV.

This clonotype was recorded at least ten times. The V call is TRBV20-1, the J call TRBJ2-7; 9 bases align to TRBD2. Germline CDR1 DFQATT, CDR2 SNEGSKA (reference sequence). Losses at the gene ends were 7 bases for V and 2 bases for J; bases not matched to a gene: 9. The CDR3 totals 14 residues. The CDR3 region is CSVIAGGSAYEQYF. In DNA, the CDR3 is TGCAGTGTTATTGCGGGAGGGTCCGCCTACGAGCAGTACTTC.

Many counts were recorded for this clonotype. V usage is TRBV20-1 and J usage is TRBJ1-5; the match to TRBD1 covers 8 bases. The CDR3 covers 13 residues. With V trimmed by 6 bases and J by 4 bases, 5 bases remained unmatched. Germline V gene lookup returns CDR1 DFQATT and CDR2 SNEGSKA (reference sequence). As DNA, the CDR3 is TGCAGTGCCGGACAGGGAACTAATCAGCCCCAGCATTTT. The encoded protein is CSAGQGTNQPQHF.

A note on this clonotype: This sequence may be a read error, since a much larger clone differs from it by one base. V is TRBV28 and J is TRBJ2-5; 13 bases line up with TRBD2. There are 16 residues in the CDR3. V dropped 5 bases and J dropped 1; count of bases not matched to a gene: 4. The germline CDR1 and CDR2 sequences are MDHEN and SYDVKM. Here the CDR3 reads CASSPGTSGVQETQYF. DNA for the CDR3: TGTGCCAGCAGTCCCGGGACTAGCGGGGTCCAAGAGACCCAGTACTTC.

This clonotype came up many times. The V gene is TRBV28, the J gene TRBJ2-4; D perhaps matches TRBD2 (6 bases). V lost 5 bases, J lost 7 bases, and 21 bases lay in between. The CDR3 contains 16 residues. The germline gives CDR1 MDHEN, CDR2 SYDVKM. Here the CDR3 reads CASSDEHGTSRNIQYF. The CDR3 DNA reads TGTGCCAGCAGTGACGAACACGGGACTTCTAGGAACATTCAGTACTTC.

A few counts support this clonotype. The chain is built from TRBV24-1 and TRBJ2-1; either TRBD1 or TRBD2 may supply D (7 bases each). Trimming stripped 4 bases from V and 6 bases from J, with 21 bases between. Germline CDR1 and CDR2: KGHDR and SFDVKD. This CDR3 spans 17 amino acids. The CDR3 nucleotides are TGTGCCACCAGTGAGGAGCGGGACAGCTCTACAATCAATGAGCAGTTCTTC. It translates to CATSEERDSSTINEQFF.

This clonotype was picked up many times. This chain links TRBV5-6 with TRBJ2-7; TRBD2 aligns across 8 bases. V lost 4 bases to trimming and J lost 4 bases; unmatched junction nucleotides: 10. This CDR3 spans 15 amino acids. Germline lookup yields CDR1 SGHDT and CDR2 YYEEEE. The CDR3 DNA reads as TGTGCCAGCAGCCAGCCGGGACTAGTGGTTTACGAGCAGTACTTC. Encoded protein: CASSQPGLVVYEQYF.

The table lists this clonotype with a few counts. The rearrangement uses TRBV4-1 and TRBJ2-7; the D gene is possibly TRBD2 (6 bases). The CDR3 has 13 residues. Per germline, CDR1 MGHRA and CDR2 YSYEKL. Trimming took off 6 bases at V and 6 bases at J, with 15 bases between the two ends. The CDR3 DNA sequence: TGCGCCAGCAGACCGATGGCGGGGAGCGAGCAGTACTTC. Encoded protein: CASRPMAGSEQYF.

This clonotype was seen a few times. V is TRBV15 and J is TRBJ2-1; 11 nucleotides line up with TRBD2. V was clipped by 0 bases and J by 7 bases; unmatched bases: 8. This CDR3 has 17 amino acids. Germline V gene data show CDR1 as LNHNV and CDR2 as YYDKDF (reference sequence). CDR3 nucleotide sequence: TGTGCCACCAGCAGAGAAGTTAGCGGGAGGGCCATAAATGAGCAGTTCTTC. Translated, it gives CATSREVSGRAINEQFF.

This clonotype showed up many times. This chain links TRBV7-2 with TRBJ2-1; TRBD2 is a possible D gene (5 bases). The CDR3 contains 13 residues. V was shortened by 3 bases and J by 4 bases, with 7 bases between the two germline ends. Germline V gene sequence: CDR1 SGHTA, CDR2 FQGNSA. The DNA of the CDR3 is TGTGCCAGCAGCTTTGGACTGTACAATGAGCAGTTCTTC. Translated, it gives CASSFGLYNEQFF.

This clonotype was seen more than once but under ten times. The V call is TRBV6-2 or TRBV6-3, the J call TRBJ2-3, with 8 nucleotides matching TRBD2. After removal of 8 bases from V and 6 bases from J, the junction contained 10 bases not matched to a gene. CDR3 length: 14 amino acids. CDR1 is MNHEY and CDR2 is SVGEGT in the germline V gene. The CDR3 DNA reads as TGTGCCAGCTTAGGCGGGAGGCCTGGGGATACGCAGTATTTT. Amino acid sequence: CASLGGRPGDTQYF.

This clonotype came up a few times. The V gene is TRBV20-1, the J gene TRBJ1-2; D call uncertain. Per the germline V gene, CDR1 is DFQATT and CDR2 is SNEGSKA (reference sequence). CDR3 size: 13 residues. The V gene lost 6 bases and the J gene lost 3 bases, with 14 bases spanning the gap. CDR3 region: CSAPGMRDYGYTF. Here the CDR3 DNA reads TGCAGTGCCCCCGGAATGAGGGACTATGGCTACACCTTC.

This clonotype was observed many times. The V call is TRBV28, the J call TRBJ2-3; D might be TRBD2 (7 bases). The CDR3 is 17 residues long. CDR1 MDHEN and CDR2 SYDVKM come from the germline V gene. Between the trimmed V and J ends, which lost 8 bases and 1 base, there was a span of 22 bases. The CDR3 reads CASHHRGASAGTDTQYF. CDR3 coding DNA: TGTGCCAGCCATCATCGGGGGGCTAGCGCGGGCACAGATACGCAGTATTTT.

This clonotype was observed a few times. The V and J genes are TRBV12-3 or TRBV12-4 and TRBJ2-3, with D unresolved. The V end lost 6 bases, the J end lost 5 bases, and 9 bases lay between the germline ends. The CDR3 extends over 12 amino acids. CDR3 DNA: TGTGCCAGCAGCTCCGGCCGAGATACGCAGTATTTT. This translates into CASSSGRDTQYF.

This clonotype has ten or more counts. The chain is built from TRBV20-1 and TRBJ2-7; TRBD2 might be the D (6 bases). Per the germline V gene, CDR1 is DFQATT and CDR2 is SNEGSKA (reference sequence). The CDR3 covers 15 residues. Trimming took 5 bases from V and 1 from J, leaving 18 bases between them. CDR3 protein: CSAGGKRVNSYEQYF. For the CDR3, the DNA is TGCAGTGCTGGGGGAAAGCGGGTCAATTCCTACGAGCAGTACTTC.